This T cell receptor (beta chain) originates from a study of T cell responses to AZD1222 COVID-19 vaccine. TCRdb's copy holds only in-frame clones and misses some; the assay was immunoSEQ multiplex PCR. The repertoire includes under 150,000 clones, 92% of them detected once, and 1.1% sits in the top ten. Study results and caveats: Seropositive AZD1222 recipients at baseline numbered only five to seven. Clonal diversity may have been underestimated in mostly white British donors.

CDR3 length: 15 residues. The germline V gene encodes CDR1 LNHDA and CDR2 SQIVND (reference sequence). Trimming took 3 bases from V and 1 from J, leaving 12 bases between them. Of note for this clone: Its matching antigen is unknown.

The chain couples TRBV19 to TRBJ1-2; weak D call: TRBD1 (5 bases). Sequenced here: peripheral blood, sampled on day 0 of AZD1222 vaccination. The receptor's source is an adult in good health. The CDR3 here is CASSIRKGVNYGYTF. In nucleotides, the CDR3 is TGTGCCAGTAGTATTCGGAAAGGGGTTAACTATGGCTACACCTTC. Full variable domain (missing parts from reference TRBV19 and TRBJ1-2): DGGITQSPKYLFRKEGQNVTLSCEQNLNHDAMYWYRQDPGQGLRLIYYSQIVNDFQKGDIAEGYSVSREKKESFPLTVTSAQKNPTAFYLCASSIRKGVNYGYTFGSGTRLTVV.